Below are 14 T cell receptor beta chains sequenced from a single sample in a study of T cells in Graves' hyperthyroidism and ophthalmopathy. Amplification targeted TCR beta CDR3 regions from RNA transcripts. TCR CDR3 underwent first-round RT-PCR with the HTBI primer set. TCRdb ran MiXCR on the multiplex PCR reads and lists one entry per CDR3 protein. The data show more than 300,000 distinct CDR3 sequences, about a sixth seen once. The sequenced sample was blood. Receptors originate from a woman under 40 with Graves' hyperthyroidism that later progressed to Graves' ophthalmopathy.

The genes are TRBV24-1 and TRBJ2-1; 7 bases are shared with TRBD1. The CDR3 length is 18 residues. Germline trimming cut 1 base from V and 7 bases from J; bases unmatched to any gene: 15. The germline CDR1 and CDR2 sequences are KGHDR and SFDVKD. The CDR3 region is CATSDFPGGRGRGNEQFF. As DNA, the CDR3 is TGTGCCACCAGTGATTTCCCTGGTGGTAGGGGGCGCGGGAATGAGCAGTTCTTC.

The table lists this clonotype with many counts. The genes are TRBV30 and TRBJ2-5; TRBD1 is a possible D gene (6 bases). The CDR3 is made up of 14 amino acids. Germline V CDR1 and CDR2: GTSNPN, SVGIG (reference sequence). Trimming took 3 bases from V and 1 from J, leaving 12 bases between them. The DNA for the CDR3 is TGTGCCTGGAGCGCTTGGGGGCCCCAAGAGACCCAGTACTTC. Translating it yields CAWSAWGPQETQYF.

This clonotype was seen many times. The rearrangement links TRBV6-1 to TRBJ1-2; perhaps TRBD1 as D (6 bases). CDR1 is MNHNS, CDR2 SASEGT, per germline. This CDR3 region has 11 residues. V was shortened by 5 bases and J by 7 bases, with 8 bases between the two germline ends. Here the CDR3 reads CASSQGSGYTF. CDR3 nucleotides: TGTGCCAGCAGTCAGGGGTCTGGCTACACCTTC.

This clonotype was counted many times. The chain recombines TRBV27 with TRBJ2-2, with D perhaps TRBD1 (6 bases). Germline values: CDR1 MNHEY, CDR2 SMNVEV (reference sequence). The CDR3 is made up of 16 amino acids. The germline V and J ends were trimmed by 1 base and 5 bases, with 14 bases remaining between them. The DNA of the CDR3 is TGTGCCAGCAGTTTATTAGGTGCAGGGGCAACCGGGGAGCTGTTTTTT. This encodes CASSLLGAGATGELFF.

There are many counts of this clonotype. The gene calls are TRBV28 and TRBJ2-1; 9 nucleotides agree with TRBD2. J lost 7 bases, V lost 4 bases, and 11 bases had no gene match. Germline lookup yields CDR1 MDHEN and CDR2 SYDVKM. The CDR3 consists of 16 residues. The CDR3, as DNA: TGTGCCAGCAGTTCCCAAGGTAGCGGGAGACGTAATGAGCAGTTCTTC. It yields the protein CASSSQGSGRRNEQFF.

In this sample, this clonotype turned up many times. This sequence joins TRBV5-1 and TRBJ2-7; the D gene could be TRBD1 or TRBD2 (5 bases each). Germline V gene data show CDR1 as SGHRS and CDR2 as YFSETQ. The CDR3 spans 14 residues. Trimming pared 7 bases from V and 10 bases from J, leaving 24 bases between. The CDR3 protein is CASAALMGDSQQYF. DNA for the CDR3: TGCGCCAGCGCGGCCCTGATGGGGGATTCGCAACAGTACTTC. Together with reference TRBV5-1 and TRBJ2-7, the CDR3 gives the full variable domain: KAGVTQTPRYLIKTRGQQVTLSCSPISGHRSVSWYQQTPGQGLQFLFEYFSETQRNKGNFPGRFSGRQFSNSRSEMNVSTLELGDSALYLCASAALMGDSQQYFGPGTRLTVT.

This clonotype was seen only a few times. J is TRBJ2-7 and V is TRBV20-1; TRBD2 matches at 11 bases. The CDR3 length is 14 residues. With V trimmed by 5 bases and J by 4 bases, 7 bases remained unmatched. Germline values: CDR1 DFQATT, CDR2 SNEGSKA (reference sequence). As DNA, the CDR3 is TGCAGTGCTGAACTAGCGGGGGCGATGTACGAGCAGTACTTC. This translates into CSAELAGAMYEQYF.

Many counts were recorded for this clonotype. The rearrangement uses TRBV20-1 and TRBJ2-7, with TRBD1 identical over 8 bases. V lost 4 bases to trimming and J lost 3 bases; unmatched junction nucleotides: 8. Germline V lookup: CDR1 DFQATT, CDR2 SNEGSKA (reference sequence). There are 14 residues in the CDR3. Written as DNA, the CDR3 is TGCAGTGCTAACCCTGTCGGACAGGGCTACGAGCAGTACTTC. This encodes CSANPVGQGYEQYF.

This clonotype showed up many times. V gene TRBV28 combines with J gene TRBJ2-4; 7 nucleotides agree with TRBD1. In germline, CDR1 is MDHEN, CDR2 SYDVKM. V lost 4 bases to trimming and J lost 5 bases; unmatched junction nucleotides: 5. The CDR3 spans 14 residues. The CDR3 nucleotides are TGTGCCAGCAGTTACAGGGGCGTTGAAAACATTCAGTACTTC. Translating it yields CASSYRGVENIQYF.

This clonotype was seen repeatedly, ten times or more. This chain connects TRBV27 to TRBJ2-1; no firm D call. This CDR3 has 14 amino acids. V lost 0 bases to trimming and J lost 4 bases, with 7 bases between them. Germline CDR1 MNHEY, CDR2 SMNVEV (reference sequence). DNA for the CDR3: TGTGCCAGCAGTTTATCACCGGGTTACAATGAGCAGTTCTTC. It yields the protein CASSLSPGYNEQFF.

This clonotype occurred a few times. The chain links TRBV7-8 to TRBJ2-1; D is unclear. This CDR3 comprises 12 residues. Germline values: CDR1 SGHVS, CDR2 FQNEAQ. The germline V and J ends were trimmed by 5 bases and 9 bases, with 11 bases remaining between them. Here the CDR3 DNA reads TGTGCCAGCAGCCTAAATGGCGCTGAGCAGTTCTTC. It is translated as CASSLNGAEQFF.

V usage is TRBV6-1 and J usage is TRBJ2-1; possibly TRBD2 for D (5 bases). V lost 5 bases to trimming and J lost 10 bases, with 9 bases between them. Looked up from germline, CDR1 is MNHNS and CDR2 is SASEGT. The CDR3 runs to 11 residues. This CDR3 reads CASSYGSEQFF. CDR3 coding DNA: TGTGCCAGCAGTTATGGGAGCGAGCAGTTCTTC.

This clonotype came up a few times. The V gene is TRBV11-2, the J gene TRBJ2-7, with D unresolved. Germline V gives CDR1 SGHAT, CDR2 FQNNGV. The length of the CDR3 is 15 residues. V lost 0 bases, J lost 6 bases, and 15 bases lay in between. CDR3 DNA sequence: TGTGCCAGCAGCTTAGAGGTTAGCTTGTGGTCCGAGCAGTACTTC. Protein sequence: CASSLEVSLWSEQYF.

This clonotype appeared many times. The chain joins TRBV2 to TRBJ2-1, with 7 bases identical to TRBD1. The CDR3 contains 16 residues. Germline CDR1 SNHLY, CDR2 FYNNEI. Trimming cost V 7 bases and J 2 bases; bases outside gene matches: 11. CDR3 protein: CASTSAPGTAYNEQFF. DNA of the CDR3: TGTGCCAGCACCTCAGCCCCCGGGACAGCCTACAATGAGCAGTTCTTC. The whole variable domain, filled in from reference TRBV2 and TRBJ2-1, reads EPEVTQTPSHQVTQMGQEVILRCVPISNHLYFYWYRQILGQKVEFLVSFYNNEISEKSEIFDDQFSVERPDGSNFTLKIRSTKLEDSAMYFCASTSAPGTAYNEQFFGPGTRLTVL.